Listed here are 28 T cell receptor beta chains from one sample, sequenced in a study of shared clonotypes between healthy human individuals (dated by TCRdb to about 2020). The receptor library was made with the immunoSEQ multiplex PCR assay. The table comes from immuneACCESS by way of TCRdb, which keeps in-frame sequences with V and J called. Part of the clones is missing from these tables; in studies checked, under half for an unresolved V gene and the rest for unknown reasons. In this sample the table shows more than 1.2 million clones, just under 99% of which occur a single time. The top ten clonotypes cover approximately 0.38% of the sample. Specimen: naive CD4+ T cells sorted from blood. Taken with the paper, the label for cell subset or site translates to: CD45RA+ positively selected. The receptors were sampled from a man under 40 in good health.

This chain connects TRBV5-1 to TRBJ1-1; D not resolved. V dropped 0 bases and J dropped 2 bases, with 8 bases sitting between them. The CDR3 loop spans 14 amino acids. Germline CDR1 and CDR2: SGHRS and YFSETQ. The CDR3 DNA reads TGCGCCAGCAGCTTGGCCTCTCACAACACTGAAGCTTTCTTT. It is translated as CASSLASHNTEAFF. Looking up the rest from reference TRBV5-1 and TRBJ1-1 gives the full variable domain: KAGVTQTPRYLIKTRGQQVTLSCSPISGHRSVSWYQQTPGQGLQFLFEYFSETQRNKGNFPGRFSGRQFSNSRSEMNVSTLELGDSALYLCASSLASHNTEAFFGQGTRLTVV.

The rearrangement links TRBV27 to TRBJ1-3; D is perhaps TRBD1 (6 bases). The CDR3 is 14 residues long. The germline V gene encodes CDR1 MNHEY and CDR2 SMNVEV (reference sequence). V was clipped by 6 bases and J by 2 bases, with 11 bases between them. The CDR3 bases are TGTGCCAGCAGAGAACAGGGTGCTGGAAACACCATATATTTT. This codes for CASREQGAGNTIYF.

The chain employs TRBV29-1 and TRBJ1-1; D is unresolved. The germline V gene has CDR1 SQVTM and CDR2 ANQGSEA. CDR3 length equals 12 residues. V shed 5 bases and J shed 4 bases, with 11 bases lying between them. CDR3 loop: CSVTSGFTEAFF. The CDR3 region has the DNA TGCAGCGTTACATCTGGGTTCACTGAAGCTTTCTTT.

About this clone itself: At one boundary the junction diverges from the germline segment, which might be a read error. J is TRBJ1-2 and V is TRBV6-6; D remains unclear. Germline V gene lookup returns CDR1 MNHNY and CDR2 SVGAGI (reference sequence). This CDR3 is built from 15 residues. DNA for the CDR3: TGTGCCATCAGTGAGCGGCAGCTTCGCGACTATGGCTACACCTTC. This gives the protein CAISERQLRDYGYTF.

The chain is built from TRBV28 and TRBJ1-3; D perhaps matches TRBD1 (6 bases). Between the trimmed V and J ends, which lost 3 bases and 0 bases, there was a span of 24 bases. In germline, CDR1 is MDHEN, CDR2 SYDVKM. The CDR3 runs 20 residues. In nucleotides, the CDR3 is TGTGCCAGCAGTTTTGGGGGGGGACAACCCACCAGAAACTCTGGAAACACCATATATTTT. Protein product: CASSFGGGQPTRNSGNTIYF.

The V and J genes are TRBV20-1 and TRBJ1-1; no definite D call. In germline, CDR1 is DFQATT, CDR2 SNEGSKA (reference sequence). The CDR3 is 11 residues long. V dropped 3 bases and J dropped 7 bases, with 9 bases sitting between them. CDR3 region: CSASGLSEAFF. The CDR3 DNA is TGCAGTGCTAGCGGACTTAGTGAAGCTTTCTTT.

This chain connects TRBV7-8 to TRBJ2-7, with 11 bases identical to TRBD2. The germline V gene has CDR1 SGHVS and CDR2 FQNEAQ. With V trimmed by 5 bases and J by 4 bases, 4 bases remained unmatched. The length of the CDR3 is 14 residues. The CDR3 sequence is CASSTRLAGYEQYF. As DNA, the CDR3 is TGTGCCAGCAGCACCCGACTAGCGGGATACGAGCAGTACTTC.

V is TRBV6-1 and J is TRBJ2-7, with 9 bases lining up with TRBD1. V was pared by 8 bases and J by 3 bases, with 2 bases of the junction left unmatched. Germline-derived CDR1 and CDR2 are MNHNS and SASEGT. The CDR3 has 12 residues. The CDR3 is CASRQGVYEQYF. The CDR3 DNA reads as TGTGCCAGCCGACAGGGGGTCTACGAGCAGTACTTC.

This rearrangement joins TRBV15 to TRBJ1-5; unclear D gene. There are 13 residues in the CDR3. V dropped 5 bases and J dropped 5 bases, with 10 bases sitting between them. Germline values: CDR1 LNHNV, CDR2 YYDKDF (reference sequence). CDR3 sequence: CATSVGRHQPQHF. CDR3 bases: TGTGCCACCAGCGTGGGTAGACATCAGCCCCAGCATTTT. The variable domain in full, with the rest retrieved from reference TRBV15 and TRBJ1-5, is DAMVIQNPRYQVTQFGKPVTLSCSQTLNHNVMYWYQQKSSQAPKLLFHYYDKDFNNEADTPDNFQSRRPNTSFCFLDIRSPGLGDTAMYLCATSVGRHQPQHFGDGTRLSIL.

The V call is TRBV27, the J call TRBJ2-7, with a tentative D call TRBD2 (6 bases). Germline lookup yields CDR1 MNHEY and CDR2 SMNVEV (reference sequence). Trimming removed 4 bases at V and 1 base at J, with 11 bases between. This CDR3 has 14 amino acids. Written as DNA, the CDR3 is TGTGCCAGCAGTTCAGTAGCGGCTTCCTACGAGCAGTACTTC. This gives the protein CASSSVAASYEQYF.

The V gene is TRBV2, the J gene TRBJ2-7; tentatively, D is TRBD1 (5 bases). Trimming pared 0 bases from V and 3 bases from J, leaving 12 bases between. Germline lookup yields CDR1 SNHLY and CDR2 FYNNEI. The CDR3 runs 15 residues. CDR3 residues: CASSEALGRDYEQYF. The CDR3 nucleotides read TGTGCCAGCAGTGAAGCGCTTGGCAGGGACTACGAGCAGTACTTC.

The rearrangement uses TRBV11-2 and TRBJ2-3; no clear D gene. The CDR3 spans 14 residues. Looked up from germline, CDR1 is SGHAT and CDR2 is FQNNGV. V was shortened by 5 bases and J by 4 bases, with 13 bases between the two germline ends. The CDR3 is CASSQMGYADTQYF. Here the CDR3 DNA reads TGTGCCAGCAGCCAAATGGGGTATGCAGATACGCAGTATTTT.

CDR3 nucleotides: TGTGCCAGCAGTTTCTGGGACAGGGGGCGAGGCGAGCAGTACTTC. Residues: CASSFWDRGRGEQYF. The chain recombines TRBV27 with TRBJ2-7, with 12 bases matching TRBD1. CDR1 is MNHEY and CDR2 is SMNVEV in the germline V gene (reference sequence). The CDR3 sequence is 15 residues long. The V segment lost 3 bases and the J segment 6 bases; nucleotides outside the gene matches: 6.

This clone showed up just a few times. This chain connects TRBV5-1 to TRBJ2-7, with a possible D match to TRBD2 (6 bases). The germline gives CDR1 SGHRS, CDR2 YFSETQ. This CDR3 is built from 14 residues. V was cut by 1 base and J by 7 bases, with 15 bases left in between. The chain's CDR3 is CASSLSGVGGEQYF. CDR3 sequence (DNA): TGCGCCAGCAGCTTGAGCGGAGTAGGAGGGGAGCAGTACTTC.

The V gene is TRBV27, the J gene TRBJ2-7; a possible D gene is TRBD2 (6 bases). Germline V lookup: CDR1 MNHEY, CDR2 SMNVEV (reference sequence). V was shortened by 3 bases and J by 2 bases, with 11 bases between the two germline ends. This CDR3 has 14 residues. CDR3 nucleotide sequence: TGTGCCAGCAGTTTTTATCGGGGGACCTACGAGCAGTACTTC. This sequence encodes CASSFYRGTYEQYF.

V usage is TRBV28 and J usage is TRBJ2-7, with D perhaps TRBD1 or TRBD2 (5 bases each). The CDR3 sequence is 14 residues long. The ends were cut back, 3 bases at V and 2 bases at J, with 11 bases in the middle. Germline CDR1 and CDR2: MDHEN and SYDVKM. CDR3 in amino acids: CASSLVGTAYEQYF. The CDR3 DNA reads TGTGCCAGCAGTTTGGTGGGGACGGCCTACGAGCAGTACTTC.

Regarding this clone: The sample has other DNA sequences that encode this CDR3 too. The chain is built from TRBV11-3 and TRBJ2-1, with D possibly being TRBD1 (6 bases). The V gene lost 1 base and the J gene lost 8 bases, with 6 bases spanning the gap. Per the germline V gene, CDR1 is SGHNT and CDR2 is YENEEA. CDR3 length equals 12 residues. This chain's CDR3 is CASSLAGDEQFF. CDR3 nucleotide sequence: TGTGCCAGCAGCTTAGCAGGGGATGAGCAGTTCTTC.

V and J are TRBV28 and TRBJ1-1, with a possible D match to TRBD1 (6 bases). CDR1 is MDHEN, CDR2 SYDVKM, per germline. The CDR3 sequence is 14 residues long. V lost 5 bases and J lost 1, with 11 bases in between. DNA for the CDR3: TGTGCCAGCAGTACCGACAGGCCGAACACTGAAGCTTTCTTT. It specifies CASSTDRPNTEAFF.

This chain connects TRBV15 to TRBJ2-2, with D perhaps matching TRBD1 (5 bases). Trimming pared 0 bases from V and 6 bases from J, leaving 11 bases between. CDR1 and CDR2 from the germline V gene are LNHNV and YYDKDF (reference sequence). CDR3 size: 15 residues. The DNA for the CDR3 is TGTGCCACCAGCAGAGATAGGGGATTGGCCGGGGAGCTGTTTTTT. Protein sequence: CATSRDRGLAGELFF. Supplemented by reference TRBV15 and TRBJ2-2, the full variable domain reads DAMVIQNPRYQVTQFGKPVTLSCSQTLNHNVMYWYQQKSSQAPKLLFHYYDKDFNNEADTPDNFQSRRPNTSFCFLDIRSPGLGDTAMYLCATSRDRGLAGELFFGEGSRLTVL.

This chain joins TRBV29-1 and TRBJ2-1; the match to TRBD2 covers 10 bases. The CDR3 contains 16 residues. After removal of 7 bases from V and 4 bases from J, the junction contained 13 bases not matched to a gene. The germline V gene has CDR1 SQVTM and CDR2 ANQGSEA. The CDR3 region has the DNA TGCAGCGGCGGGACAGCCAAGCGGGAGGGGTACAATGAGCAGTTCTTC. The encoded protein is CSGGTAKREGYNEQFF.

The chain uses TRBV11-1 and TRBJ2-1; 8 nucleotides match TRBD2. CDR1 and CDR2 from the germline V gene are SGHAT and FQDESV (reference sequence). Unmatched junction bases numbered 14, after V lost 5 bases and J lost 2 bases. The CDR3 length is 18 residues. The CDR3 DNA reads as TGTGCCAGCAGCCCGCGCCGGGGCAGCGGGAGTACCTACAATGAGCAGTTCTTC. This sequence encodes CASSPRRGSGSTYNEQFF.

CDR3 bases: TGTGCCAGCAGTTTAAGTGGGAGGGGAGTCGACGAGCAGTACTTC. Encoded protein: CASSLSGRGVDEQYF. The chain is built from TRBV28 and TRBJ2-7; TRBD2 matches 7 bases. CDR1 is MDHEN, CDR2 SYDVKM, per germline. This CDR3 comprises 15 residues. With 2 bases clipped from V and 5 bases from J, the junction kept 9 bases outside the gene matches.

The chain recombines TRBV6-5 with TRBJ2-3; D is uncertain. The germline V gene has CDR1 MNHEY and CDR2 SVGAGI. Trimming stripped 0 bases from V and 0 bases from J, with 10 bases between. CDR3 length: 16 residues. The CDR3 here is CASSYSLAHSTDTQYF. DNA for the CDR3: TGTGCCAGCAGTTACTCGCTGGCGCATAGCACAGATACGCAGTATTTT.

The CDR3 DNA reads TGTGCCAGCAGAACGAGACACAATCAAGCCTACGAGCAGTACTTC. Encoded protein: CASRTRHNQAYEQYF. The chain is built from TRBV2 and TRBJ2-7; D remains unclear. CDR3 length: 15 residues. Deletions cut 6 bases from V and 2 bases from J, with 17 bases between. The V gene's germline CDR1 is SNHLY and CDR2 FYNNEI. The complete variable domain, with remaining parts taken from reference TRBV2 and TRBJ2-7, reads EPEVTQTPSHQVTQMGQEVILRCVPISNHLYFYWYRQILGQKVEFLVSFYNNEISEKSEIFDDQFSVERPDGSNFTLKIRSTKLEDSAMYFCASRTRHNQAYEQYFGPGTRLTVT.

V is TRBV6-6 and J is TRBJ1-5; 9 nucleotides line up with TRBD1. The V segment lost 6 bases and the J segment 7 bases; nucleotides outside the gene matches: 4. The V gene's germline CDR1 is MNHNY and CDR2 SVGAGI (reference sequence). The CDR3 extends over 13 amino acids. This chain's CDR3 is CASRDRGIQPQHF. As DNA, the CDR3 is TGTGCCAGCAGAGACAGGGGGATACAGCCCCAGCATTTT.

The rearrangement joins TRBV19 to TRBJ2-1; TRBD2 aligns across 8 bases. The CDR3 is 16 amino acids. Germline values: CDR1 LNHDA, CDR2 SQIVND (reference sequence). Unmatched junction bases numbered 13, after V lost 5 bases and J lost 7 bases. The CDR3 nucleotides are TGTGCCAGTAGTTCAGGGAGCGGGAGAGGATTTAATGAGCAGTTCTTC. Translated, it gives CASSSGSGRGFNEQFF.

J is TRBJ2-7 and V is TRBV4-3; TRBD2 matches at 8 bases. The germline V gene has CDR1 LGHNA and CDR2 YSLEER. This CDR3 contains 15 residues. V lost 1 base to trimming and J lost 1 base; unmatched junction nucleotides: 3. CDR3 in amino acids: CASSQGLARSYEQYF. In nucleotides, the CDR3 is TGCGCCAGCAGCCAAGGACTAGCGCGATCCTACGAGCAGTACTTC.

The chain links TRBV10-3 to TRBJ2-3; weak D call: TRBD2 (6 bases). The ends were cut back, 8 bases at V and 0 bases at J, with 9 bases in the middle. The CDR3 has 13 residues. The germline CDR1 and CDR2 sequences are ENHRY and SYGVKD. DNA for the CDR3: TGTGCCATCTCTAGCGAAAGCACAGATACGCAGTATTTT. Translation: CAISSESTDTQYF.